This T cell receptor beta chain was sequenced for a study of metastatic and nonmetastatic thyroid tumors. The study, taken as a whole, reports: Reportedly, malignant thyroid tumors had significantly higher TCR beta diversity than benign nodules, in blood and tumor.

All patients were untreated before thyroid surgery. The J segment lost 0 bases and the V segment lost 7 bases, leaving 18 bases of the junction unmatched. This CDR3 is built from 19 residues. Germline CDR1 and CDR2: MNHEY and SVGEGT. About this clone: The antigen remains unidentified.

TCRdb reprocessed the PCR reads using MiXCR. The sample lists 18,000 or so clones, about 33% seen once, with 15% to 20% in the top ten. The specimen sequenced was tumor tissue. The chain uses TRBV6-2 or TRBV6-3 and TRBJ1-5; 7 nucleotides align to TRBD1. This TCR was sampled from a female donor with papillary thyroid cancer or a benign thyroid nodule (not recorded which). Some clones in this sample may be carry-over from other donors' samples. Here the CDR3 reads CASTQHRDRNLYSNQPQHF. In nucleotides, the CDR3 is TGTGCCAGCACTCAACACCGGGACAGAAACCTCTATAGCAATCAGCCCCAGCATTTT.